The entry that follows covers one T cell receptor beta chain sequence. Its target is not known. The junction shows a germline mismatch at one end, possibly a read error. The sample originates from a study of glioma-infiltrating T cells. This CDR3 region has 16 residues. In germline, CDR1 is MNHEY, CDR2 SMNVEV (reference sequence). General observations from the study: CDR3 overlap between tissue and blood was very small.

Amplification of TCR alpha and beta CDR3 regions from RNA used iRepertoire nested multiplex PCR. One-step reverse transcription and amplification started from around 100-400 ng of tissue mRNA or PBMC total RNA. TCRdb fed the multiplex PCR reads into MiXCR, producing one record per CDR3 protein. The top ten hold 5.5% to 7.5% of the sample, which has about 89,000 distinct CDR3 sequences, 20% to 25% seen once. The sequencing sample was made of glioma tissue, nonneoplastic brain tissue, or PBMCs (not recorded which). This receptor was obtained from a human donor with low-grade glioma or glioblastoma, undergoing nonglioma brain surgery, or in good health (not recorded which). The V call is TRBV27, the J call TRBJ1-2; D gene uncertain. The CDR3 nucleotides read TGTGCCAGTACCGTGGTGACAAAACCTACTAACTATGGCTACAACTTC. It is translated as CASTVVTKPTNYGYNF.